The rows below give T cell receptor beta chains drawn from one sample of a study of T cell repertoires in cytomegalovirus infection. One entry per CDR3 protein results from TCRdb running MiXCR on the reads. The table has approximately 65,000 distinct CDR3 sequences, about 19% seen once. These TCRs are of unknown antigen specificity. The source was CD8+ T cells from cultured PBMCs, collected from culture after CMV antigen stimulation. All receptors derive from a human donor in good health (CMV status not recorded). Some clones in this sample may be carry-over from other donors' samples. Both conserved end residues are trimmed from each CDR3. The order of the fields is CDR3 protein, clone size, V gene. Clone sizes are given selectively: once, few, many, or a class where the clone is expanded.

CDR3aa: ASSLRGPETQY
abundance: few
v_gene: TRBV7-2

CDR3aa: ATSDFGGGDEQF
abundance: -
v_gene: TRBV24-1

CDR3aa: ASSSRGSGSTDTQY
abundance: many
v_gene: TRBV7-2

CDR3aa: ASSTPGRSGGNYEQY
abundance: -
v_gene: TRBV7-2

CDR3aa: ASSPTLDRGLSYEQY
abundance: few
v_gene: TRBV12-3/TRBV12-4

CDR3aa: ASSEGAHRPTNTEAF
abundance: -
v_gene: TRBV6-1

CDR3aa: ASSPPGGWSELSSYNEQF
abundance: -
v_gene: TRBV7-9

CDR3aa: ASSPGVRGYT
abundance: -
v_gene: TRBV6-2/TRBV6-3

CDR3aa: ASSPDKKLF
abundance: few
v_gene: TRBV7-2

CDR3aa: ASSLRSQVSLTYSGNTIY
abundance: few
v_gene: TRBV12-3/TRBV12-4

CDR3aa: ASGDRYTGELF
abundance: few
v_gene: TRBV7-2

CDR3aa: ASSASGGAETQY
abundance: few
v_gene: TRBV7-3

CDR3aa: ASSQNWGQGTYEQY
abundance: -
v_gene: TRBV4-1

CDR3aa: ASSQGVSGANVLT
abundance: once
v_gene: TRBV4-3

CDR3aa: ASSHRTGTGELF
abundance: -
v_gene: TRBV4-1